Below, one T cell receptor (beta chain) is given with its context. Its target is not known. The source of the sample is a study of T cell responses to AZD1222 COVID-19 vaccine. Study information: The analysis combined second doses at about 4 or about 12 weeks. The study's findings and limits: All repertoire sampling was performed exclusively after the peak T cell response. Reports indicate that nearly half of spike-specific TCRs are directed at unmutated variant regions. Females outnumbered males among donors, who were mostly white British; clonal diversity was possibly underestimated.

In germline, CDR1 is LGHDT, CDR2 YNNKEL (reference sequence). V gave up 6 bases and J gave up 4 bases; unmatched junction bases: 8. There are 15 residues in the CDR3. Profiled with immunoSEQ multiplex PCR; TCRdb holds only in-frame clones, not every one. The profile shows just under 95,000 clones, approximately 91% of them singletons. The clonotype originates from an adult in good health. The input for sequencing was peripheral blood, taken on day 0 of AZD1222 vaccination. This sequence joins TRBV3-1 (or the pseudogene TRBV3-2) and TRBJ1-1; 10 bases fit TRBD1. The CDR3 loop is CASSLGQGYVTEAFF. CDR3 DNA: TGTGCCAGCAGTCTGGGACAGGGGTACGTCACTGAAGCTTTCTTT.